This T cell receptor beta chain was documented in a study of CD8+ T cells in alopecia areata. Study-wide points: In blood and scalp, many expanded lesional clones persisted during tofacitinib.

Treatment: oral pan-JAK inhibitor, 5-10 mg twice daily. Extraction and reverse transcription of RNA yielded cDNA as the sequencing template. The table came from immunoSEQ multiplex PCR; TCRdb's copy has only in-frame clones and leaves some out. The table shows about 110,000 clones, with less than 70% occurring only once. CDR1 and CDR2 (germline): SGHVS, FNYEAQ. Trimming took 3 bases from V and 6 from J, leaving 13 bases between them. This CDR3 region has 14 residues. With regard to this clone: What it binds is not known.

The receptor was derived from a human donor with alopecia areata. This material consisted of CD4+ T cells sorted from blood, taken at week 24, from a patient treated with tofacitinib. The gene calls are TRBV7-6 and TRBJ2-3; TRBD1 might be the D (7 bases). CDR3 amino acids: CASSLTGRGDTQYF. The CDR3 nucleotides read TGTGCCAGCAGCTTGACAGGGCGGGGCGATACGCAGTATTTT.